This TCR beta chain was captured in a study of glioma-infiltrating T cells. TCR alpha and beta CDR3 regions were amplified from RNA using iRepertoire nested multiplex PCR. TCRdb re-derived calls from the multiplex PCR reads in MiXCR, one entry per CDR3 protein. The sample yields under 150,000 distinct CDR3 sequences, 24% seen once. In its sample, this clonotype was seen a few times. The CDR3 totals 16 residues. Losses at the gene ends were 1 base for V and 10 bases for J; bases not matched to a gene: 5. Germline CDR1 reads SSHAT; CDR2 reads FNYEAQ (reference sequence). The sample consisted of glioma tissue, nonneoplastic brain tissue, or PBMCs (not recorded which). The origin of this receptor is a human donor with low-grade glioma or glioblastoma, undergoing nonglioma brain surgery, or in good health (not recorded which). J is TRBJ2-1 and V is TRBV7-7; 15 bases agree with TRBD2. CDR3 in amino acids: CASSLGTSGGAREQFF. CDR3 bases: TGTGCCAGCAGCTTAGGGACTAGCGGGGGGGCCCGCGAGCAGTTCTTC. The whole variable domain, remainder taken from reference TRBV7-7 and TRBJ2-1, is GAGVSQSPRYKVTKRGQDVTLRCDPISSHATLYWYQQALGQGPEFLTYFNYEAQPDKSGLPSDRFSAERPEGSISTLTIQRTEQRDSAMYRCASSLGTSGGAREQFFGPGTRLTVL.